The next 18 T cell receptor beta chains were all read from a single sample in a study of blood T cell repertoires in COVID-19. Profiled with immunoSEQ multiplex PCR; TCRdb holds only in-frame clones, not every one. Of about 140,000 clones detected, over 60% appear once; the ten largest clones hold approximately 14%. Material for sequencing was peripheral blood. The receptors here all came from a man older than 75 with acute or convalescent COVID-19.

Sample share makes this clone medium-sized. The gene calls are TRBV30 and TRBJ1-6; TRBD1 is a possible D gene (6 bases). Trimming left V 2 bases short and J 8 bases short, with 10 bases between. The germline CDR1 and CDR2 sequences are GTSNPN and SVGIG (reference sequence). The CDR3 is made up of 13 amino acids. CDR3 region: CAWSSGGHSPLHF. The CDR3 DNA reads TGTGCCTGGAGTTCGGGGGGCCATTCACCCCTCCACTTT.

As DNA, the CDR3 is TGTGCCAGCAGCCCGACAGTAGGTAATGAAAAACTGTTTTTT. Its translation is CASSPTVGNEKLFF. This chain links TRBV3-1 (or the pseudogene TRBV3-2) with TRBJ1-4; D might be TRBD1 (5 bases). Germline assignment: CDR1 LGHDT and CDR2 YNNKEL (reference sequence). This CDR3 region has 14 residues. Trimming removed 4 bases at V and 4 bases at J, with 10 bases between.

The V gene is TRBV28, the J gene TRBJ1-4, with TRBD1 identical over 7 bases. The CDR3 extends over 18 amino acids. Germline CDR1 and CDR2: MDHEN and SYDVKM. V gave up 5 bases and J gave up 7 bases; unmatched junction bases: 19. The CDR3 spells CASSPGIRGTPFREKLFF. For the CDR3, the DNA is TGTGCCAGCAGTCCAGGGATCAGGGGGACCCCCTTTCGTGAAAAACTGTTTTTT.

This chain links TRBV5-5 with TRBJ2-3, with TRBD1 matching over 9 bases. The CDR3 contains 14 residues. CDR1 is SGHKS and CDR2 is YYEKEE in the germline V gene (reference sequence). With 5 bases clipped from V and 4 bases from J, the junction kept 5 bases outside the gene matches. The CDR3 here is CASRPGQGSDTQYF. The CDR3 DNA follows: TGTGCCAGCAGACCGGGACAGGGATCAGATACGCAGTATTTT.

DNA of the CDR3: TGTGCCAGCAGCTTCCTCGGTCAGCCCCAGCATTTT. It specifies CASSFLGQPQHF. This chain connects TRBV7-2 to TRBJ1-5; the D is unclear. There are 12 residues in the CDR3. The germline CDR1 and CDR2 sequences are SGHTA and FQGNSA. Trimming left V 3 bases short and J 6 bases short, with 6 bases between.

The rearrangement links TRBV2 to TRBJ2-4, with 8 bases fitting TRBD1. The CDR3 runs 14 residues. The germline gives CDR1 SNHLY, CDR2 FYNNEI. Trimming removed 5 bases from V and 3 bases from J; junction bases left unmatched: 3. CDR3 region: CASSRQGSKNIQYF. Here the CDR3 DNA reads TGTGCCAGCAGTCGACAGGGGAGCAAAAACATTCAGTACTTC. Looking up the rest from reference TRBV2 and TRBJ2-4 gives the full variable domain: EPEVTQTPSHQVTQMGQEVILRCVPISNHLYFYWYRQILGQKVEFLVSFYNNEISEKSEIFDDQFSVERPDGSNFTLKIRSTKLEDSAMYFCASSRQGSKNIQYFGAGTRLSVL.

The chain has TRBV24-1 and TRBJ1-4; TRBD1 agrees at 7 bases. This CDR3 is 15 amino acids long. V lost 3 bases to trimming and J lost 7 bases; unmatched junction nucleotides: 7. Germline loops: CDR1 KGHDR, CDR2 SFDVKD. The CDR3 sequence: CATSDGTAGLEKLFF. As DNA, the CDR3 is TGTGCCACCAGTGATGGGACAGCCGGACTTGAAAAACTGTTTTTT.

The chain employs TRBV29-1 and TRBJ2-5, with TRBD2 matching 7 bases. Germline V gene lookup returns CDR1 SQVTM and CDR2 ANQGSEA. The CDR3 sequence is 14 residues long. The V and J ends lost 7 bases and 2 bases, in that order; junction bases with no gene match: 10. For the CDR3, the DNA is TGCAGCGCCTGGCCCGGGGGGAGGCAAGAGACCCAGTACTTC. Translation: CSAWPGGRQETQYF.

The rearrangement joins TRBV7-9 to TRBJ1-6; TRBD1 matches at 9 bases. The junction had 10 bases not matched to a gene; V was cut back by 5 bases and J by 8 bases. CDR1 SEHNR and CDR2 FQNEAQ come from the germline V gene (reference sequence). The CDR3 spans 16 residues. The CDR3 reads CASSPVTDRGHSPLHF. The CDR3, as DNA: TGTGCCAGCAGCCCGGTTACGGACAGGGGACATTCACCCCTCCACTTT. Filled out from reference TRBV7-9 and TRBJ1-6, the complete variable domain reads DTGVSQNPRHKITKRGQNVTFRCDPISEHNRLYWYRQTLGQGPEFLTYFQNEAQLEKSRLLSDRFSAERPKGSFSTLEIQRTEQGDSAMYLCASSPVTDRGHSPLHFGNGTRLTVT.

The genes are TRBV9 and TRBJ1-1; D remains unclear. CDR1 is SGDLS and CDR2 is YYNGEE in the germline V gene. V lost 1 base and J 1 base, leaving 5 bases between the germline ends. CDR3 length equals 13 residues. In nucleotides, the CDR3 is TGTGCCAGCAGCGTATACGGGAACACTGAAGCTTTCTTT. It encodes CASSVYGNTEAFF.

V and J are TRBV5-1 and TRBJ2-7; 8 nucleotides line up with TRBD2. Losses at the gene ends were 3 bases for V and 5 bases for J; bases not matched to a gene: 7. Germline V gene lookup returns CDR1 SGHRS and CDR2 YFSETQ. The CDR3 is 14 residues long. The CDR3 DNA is TGCGCCAGCAGCTCCCGGGGGGGGTGGAACGAGCAGTACTTC. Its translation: CASSSRGGWNEQYF.

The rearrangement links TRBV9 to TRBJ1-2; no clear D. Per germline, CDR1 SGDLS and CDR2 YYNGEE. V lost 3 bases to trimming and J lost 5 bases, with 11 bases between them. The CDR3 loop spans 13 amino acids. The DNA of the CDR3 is TGTGCCAGCAGCGCCCAGGTTGGTTATGGCTACACCTTC. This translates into CASSAQVGYGYTF.

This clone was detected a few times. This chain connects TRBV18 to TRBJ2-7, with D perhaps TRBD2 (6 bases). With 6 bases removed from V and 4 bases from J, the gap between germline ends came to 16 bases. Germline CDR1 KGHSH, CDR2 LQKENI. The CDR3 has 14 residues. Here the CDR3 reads CASSSGPSGYEQYF. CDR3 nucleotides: TGTGCCAGCTCCTCCGGGCCCAGCGGGTACGAGCAGTACTTC.

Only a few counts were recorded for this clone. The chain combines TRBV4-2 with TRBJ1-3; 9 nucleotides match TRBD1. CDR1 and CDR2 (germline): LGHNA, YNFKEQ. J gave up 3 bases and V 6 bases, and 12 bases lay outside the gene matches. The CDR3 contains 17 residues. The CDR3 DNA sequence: TGTGCCAGCAGTTACTATACAGGGGGCGATAGTGGAAACACCATATATTTT. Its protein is CASSYYTGGDSGNTIYF.

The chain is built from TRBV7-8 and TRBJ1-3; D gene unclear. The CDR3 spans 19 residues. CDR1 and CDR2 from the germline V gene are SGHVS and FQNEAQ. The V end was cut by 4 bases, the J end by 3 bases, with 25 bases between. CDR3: CASSSPLGGPLEVGNTIYF. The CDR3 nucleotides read TGTGCCAGCAGCTCCCCCCTTGGAGGACCCCTGGAGGTTGGAAACACCATATATTTT. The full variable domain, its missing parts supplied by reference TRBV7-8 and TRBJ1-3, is GAGVSQSPRYKVAKRGQDVALRCDPISGHVSLFWYQQALGQGPEFLTYFQNEAQLDKSGLPSDRFFAERPEGSVSTLKIQRTQQEDSAVYLCASSSPLGGPLEVGNTIYFGEGSWLTVV.

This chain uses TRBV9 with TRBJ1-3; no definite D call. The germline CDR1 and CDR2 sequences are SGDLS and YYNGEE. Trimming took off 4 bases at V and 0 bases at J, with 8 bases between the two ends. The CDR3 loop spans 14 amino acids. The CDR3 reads CASSSTYSGNTIYF. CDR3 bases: TGTGCCAGCAGCTCAACTTACTCTGGAAACACCATATATTTT.

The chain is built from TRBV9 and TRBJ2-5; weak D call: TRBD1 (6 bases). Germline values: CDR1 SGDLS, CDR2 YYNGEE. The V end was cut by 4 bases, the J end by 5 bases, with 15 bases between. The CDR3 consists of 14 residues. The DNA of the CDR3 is TGTGCCAGCAGCACCACAGGGCTCGGGGAGACCCAGTACTTC. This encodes CASSTTGLGETQYF.

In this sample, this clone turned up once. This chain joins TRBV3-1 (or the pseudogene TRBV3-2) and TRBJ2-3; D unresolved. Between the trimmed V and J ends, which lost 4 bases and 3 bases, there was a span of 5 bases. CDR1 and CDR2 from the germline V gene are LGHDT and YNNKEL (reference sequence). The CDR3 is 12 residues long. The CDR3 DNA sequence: TGTGCCAGCAGCCCCGAGACAGATACGCAGTATTTT. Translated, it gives CASSPETDTQYF.